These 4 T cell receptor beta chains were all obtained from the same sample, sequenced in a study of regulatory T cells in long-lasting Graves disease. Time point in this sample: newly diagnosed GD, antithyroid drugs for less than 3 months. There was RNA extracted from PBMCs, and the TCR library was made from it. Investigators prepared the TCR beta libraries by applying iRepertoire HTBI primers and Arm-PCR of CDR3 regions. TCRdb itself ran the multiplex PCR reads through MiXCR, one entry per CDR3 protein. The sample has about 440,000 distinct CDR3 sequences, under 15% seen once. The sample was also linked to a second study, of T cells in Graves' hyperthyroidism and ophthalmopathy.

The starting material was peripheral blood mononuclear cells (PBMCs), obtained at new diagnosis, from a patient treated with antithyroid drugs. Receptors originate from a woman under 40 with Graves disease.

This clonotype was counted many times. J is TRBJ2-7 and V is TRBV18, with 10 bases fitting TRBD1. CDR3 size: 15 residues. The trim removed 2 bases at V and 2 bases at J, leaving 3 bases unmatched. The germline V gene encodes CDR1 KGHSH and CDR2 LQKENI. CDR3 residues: CASSPRDRGAYEQYF. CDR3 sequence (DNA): TGTGCCAGCTCACCAAGGGACAGGGGCGCCTACGAGCAGTACTTC.

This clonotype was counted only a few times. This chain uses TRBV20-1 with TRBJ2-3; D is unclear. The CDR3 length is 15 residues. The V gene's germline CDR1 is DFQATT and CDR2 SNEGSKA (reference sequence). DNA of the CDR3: TGCAGCGCGGATGGATGGCGGTCTGACACAGATACGCAGTATTTT. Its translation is CSADGWRSDTDTQYF.

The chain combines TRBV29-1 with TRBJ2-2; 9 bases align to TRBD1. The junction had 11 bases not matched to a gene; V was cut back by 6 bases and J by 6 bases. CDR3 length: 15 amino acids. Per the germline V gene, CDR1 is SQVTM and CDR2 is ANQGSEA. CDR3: CSVIQGALVAGELFF. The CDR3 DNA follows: TGCAGCGTAATACAGGGGGCTCTTGTCGCCGGGGAGCTGTTTTTT.

The CDR3 nucleotides are TGTGCCAGCAGCACCAGGACAGGGAGGAATGAAAAACTGTTTTTT. Its translation is CASSTRTGRNEKLFF. The chain combines TRBV7-8 with TRBJ1-4; TRBD1 aligns across 8 bases. With 5 bases clipped from V and 5 bases from J, the junction kept 7 bases outside the gene matches. Germline V gene lookup returns CDR1 SGHVS and CDR2 FQNEAQ. CDR3 size: 15 residues. Full variable domain (outside the CDR3, taken from reference TRBV7-8 and TRBJ1-4): GAGVSQSPRYKVAKRGQDVALRCDPISGHVSLFWYQQALGQGPEFLTYFQNEAQLDKSGLPSDRFFAERPEGSVSTLKIQRTQQEDSAVYLCASSTRTGRNEKLFFGSGTQLSVL.